What follows describes a single TCR beta chain. Only a few counts were recorded for this clone. The target of this receptor is not known. No much larger clonotype is one base removed from it; base qualities were not supplied. The library was prepared using the immunoSEQ multiplex PCR assay. TCRdb carries this immuneACCESS record with in-frame sequences only. Its versions omit some clonotypes, under half of them owing to an unresolved V gene in the studies checked, with the rest unexplained. The sample includes 17,000 or so clones, with around 84% observed a single time. The ten largest account for 11% of the sample. These data are taken from a study of control samples from healthy donors and cancer patients (dated by TCRdb to about 2020). CDR3 length: 13 amino acids, cysteine to phenylalanine. CDR3 DNA only is kept here, 39 bases in frame from base 1. The germline ends are 10 bases apart after V is trimmed by 3 bases and J by 7 bases. Based on the germline V gene (reference sequence), the CDR1 and CDR2 sequences are LNHDA and SQIVND.

The V and J segments used are TRBV19 and TRBJ1-5; perhaps TRBD1 is the D gene, with 5 bases matching. The origin of this receptor is a woman between 65 and 79 years old with colorectal cancer. The sample was PBMCs. The CDR3 loop reads CASSIPGNQPQHF. The DNA is as follows: TGTGCCAGTAGTATCCCAGGGAACCAGCCCCAGCATTTT.